This T cell receptor beta chain was retrieved from a study of blood T cell repertoires in COVID-19. Study as a whole: Sample material is recorded as cDNA or gDNA derived from T cells, B-cell-depleted T cells, or PBMCs.

Profiled with immunoSEQ multiplex PCR; TCRdb holds only in-frame clones, not every one. Of 90,000 to 150,000 clones detected, 75% to 80% appear once; the ten largest clones hold 7.9%. V shed 1 base and J 7 bases; nucleotides not matched to a gene: 17. The CDR3 consists of 18 residues. The germline V gene encodes CDR1 MGHRA and CDR2 YSYEKL. The sequenced sample consisted of peripheral blood. The origin of this receptor is a human donor in a cohort sampled during active COVID-19. The chain joins TRBV4-1 to TRBJ1-2, with 8 bases lining up with TRBD1. The chain's CDR3 is CASSQVTAFRGRFTGYTF. DNA for the CDR3: TGCGCCAGCAGCCAAGTAACGGCCTTCAGGGGGCGTTTTACTGGCTACACCTTC.